The clone carrying this T cell receptor (beta chain) has more than one count but fewer than ten. What it recognizes is unknown. The sample belongs to a study of post-analysis software for immune sequencing data. Study in general: Relapsing-remitting, secondary progressive and progressive-relapsing multiple sclerosis courses were included. Broader study findings: Strong co-clustering by F measure was evident for samples that had been prepared in the same batch.

Unique molecular identifiers were present in the TCR beta cDNA libraries. TCRdb processed the PCR reads anew with MiXCR; each CDR3 protein has one entry. In the table there are some 700,000 distinct CDR3 sequences, roughly three fifths of which are singletons. Sequencing was carried out using blood. The receptor's source is a girl aged 2 to 9 with multiple sclerosis.

The CDR3 sequence: CASSQTTYNEQFF. The CDR3 coding sequence is TGTGCCAGCAGCCAGACTACCTACAATGAGCAGTTCTTC. This rearrangement joins TRBV7-2 to TRBJ2-1, with D perhaps matching TRBD2 (5 bases). The germline V gene encodes CDR1 SGHTA and CDR2 FQGNSA. Trimming removed 5 bases at V and 2 bases at J, with 7 bases between. This CDR3 comprises 13 residues. The whole variable domain, remainder taken from reference TRBV7-2 and TRBJ2-1, is GAGVSQSPSNKVTEKGKDVELRCDPISGHTALYWYRQSLGQGLEFLIYFQGNSAPDKSGLPSDRFSAERTGGSVSTLTIQRTQQEDSAVYLCASSQTTYNEQFFGPGTRLTVL.